This T cell receptor beta chain comes out of a study of blood T cells in healthy people across ages. Alongside a J-beta primer mix, a sample-barcoded 5' primer served in a second PCR lasting about 7 to 11 cycles. TCRdb recomputed calls from the 5' RACE reads with MiXCR, one row per CDR3 protein. This sample has some 1,800,000 distinct CDR3 sequences, with around 42% found just once. This clonotype has only a few counts. With V trimmed by 5 bases and J by 2 bases, 7 bases remained unmatched. CDR1 and CDR2 (germline): SQVTM, ANQGSEA. This CDR3 has 14 residues. This sequence originates from a human donor in good health. The chain couples TRBV29-1 to TRBJ2-3; 7 nucleotides line up with TRBD1. The sequenced sample consisted of blood. The CDR3 nucleotides are TGCAGCGTTAAACCGGGACAGTCCACAGATACGCAGTATTTT. The encoded protein is CSVKPGQSTDTQYF.